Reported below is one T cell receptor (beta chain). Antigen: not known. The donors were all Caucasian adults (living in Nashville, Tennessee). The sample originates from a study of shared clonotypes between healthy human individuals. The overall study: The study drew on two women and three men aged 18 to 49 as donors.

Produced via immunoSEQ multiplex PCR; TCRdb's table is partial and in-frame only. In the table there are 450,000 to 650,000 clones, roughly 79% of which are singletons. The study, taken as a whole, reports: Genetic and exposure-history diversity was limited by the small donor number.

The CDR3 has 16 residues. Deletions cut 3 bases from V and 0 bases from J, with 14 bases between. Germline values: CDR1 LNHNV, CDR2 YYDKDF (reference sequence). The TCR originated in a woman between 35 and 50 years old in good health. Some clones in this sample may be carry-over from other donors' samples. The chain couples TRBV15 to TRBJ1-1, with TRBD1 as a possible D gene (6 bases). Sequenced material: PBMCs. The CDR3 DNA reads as TGTGCCACCAGCAGCCACTCAGGGGCCCTGAACACTGAAGCTTTCTTT. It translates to CATSSHSGALNTEAFF.